The clone carrying this TCR beta chain showed up just a few times. CDR3 length equals 13 residues. Germline V CDR1 and CDR2: DFQATT, SNEGSKA (reference sequence). V was trimmed by 3 bases and J by 9 bases, leaving 15 bases between them. TCRdb fed the PCR reads into MiXCR, producing one record per CDR3 protein. Of 7,500 to 10,000 distinct CDR3 sequences listed, about 45% are singletons. Localized lung adenocarcinoma, a non-small cell lung cancer, affected the donors. These data originate in a study of CD4 and CD8 cells across lung adenocarcinoma regions. Sequenced: CD4+ T cells from the margin of a lung tumor. The chain combines TRBV20-1 with TRBJ2-1; D might be TRBD1 or TRBD2, each matching 5 bases. The TCR sequence derives from a female donor with lung adenocarcinoma. The CD4 and CD8 labels of this study may be unreliable. The CDR3 bases are TGCAGTGCTAGCCTTGCAGGGAGAGGTGAGCAGTTCTTC. This sequence encodes CSASLAGRGEQFF.